This passage covers 23 T cell receptor beta chains from one sample sequenced in a study of T cell changes during pregnancy in multiple sclerosis. Data came from immunoSEQ multiplex PCR; TCRdb stores just in-frame clones and leaves some out. The profile shows tens of thousands of clones, 88% of them singletons. The sequencing used CD8+ T cells from peripheral blood mononuclear cells, collected after pregnancy. All receptors come from a female donor in good health, enrolled as a control in a pregnancy study.

The chain is built from TRBV27 and TRBJ2-3, with TRBD1 matching 10 bases. Germline trimming cut 5 bases from V and 4 bases from J; bases unmatched to any gene: 6. CDR1 and CDR2 from the germline V gene are MNHEY and SMNVEV (reference sequence). The CDR3 is made up of 15 amino acids. The CDR3 sequence is CASSARDRGADTQYF. CDR3 sequence (DNA): TGTGCCAGCAGTGCCAGGGACAGGGGAGCAGATACGCAGTATTTT.

V usage is TRBV5-4 and J usage is TRBJ2-7, with a weak D call TRBD1 (6 bases). CDR3 length equals 14 residues. Germline V gene data show CDR1 as SGHNT and CDR2 as YYREEE (reference sequence). The ends were cut back, 3 bases at V and 3 bases at J, with 13 bases in the middle. The CDR3 nucleotides are TGTGCCAGCAGCTCGGACAGCCTTAACTACGAGCAGTACTTC. It translates to CASSSDSLNYEQYF.

The sample holds one count of this clone. The rearrangement uses TRBV4-1 and TRBJ1-2; D ambiguous. With 1 base removed from V and 6 bases from J, the gap between germline ends came to 15 bases. The germline gives CDR1 MGHRA, CDR2 YSYEKL. CDR3 size: 15 residues. The CDR3 sequence is CASSQGTMGWDGYTF. CDR3 in DNA: TGCGCCAGCAGCCAAGGAACTATGGGTTGGGATGGCTACACCTTC.

The chain's CDR3 is CASSDYYEQYF. The CDR3 DNA reads TGTGCCAGCAGTGACTACTACGAGCAGTACTTC. The V call is TRBV27, the J call TRBJ2-7; D may be TRBD2 (5 bases). The V gene's germline CDR1 is MNHEY and CDR2 SMNVEV (reference sequence). Deletions cut 5 bases from V and 3 bases from J, with 5 bases between. This CDR3 region has 11 residues.

This sequence joins TRBV4-3 and TRBJ2-1, with 8 bases lining up with TRBD1. Germline CDR1 and CDR2: LGHNA and YSLEER. V gave up 1 base and J gave up 3 bases; unmatched junction bases: 2. This CDR3 contains 15 residues. CDR3 sequence reads: CASSQGTGLYNEQFF. Here the CDR3 DNA reads TGCGCCAGCAGCCAAGGGACAGGGCTCTACAATGAGCAGTTCTTC.

The CDR3 coding sequence is TGTGCCAGCAGTCAAATGGGACTGGCTGAAAAACTGTTTTTT. This sequence encodes CASSQMGLAEKLFF. V and J are TRBV7-8 and TRBJ1-4, with D tentatively TRBD1 (5 bases). Per germline, CDR1 SGHVS and CDR2 FQNEAQ. Between the trimmed V and J ends, which lost 6 bases and 7 bases, there was a span of 15 bases. The CDR3 extends over 14 amino acids.

This rearrangement joins TRBV12-5 to TRBJ2-1; 10 bases align to TRBD1. This CDR3 has 14 residues. The germline CDR1 and CDR2 sequences are LGHNT and FRNRAP. With V trimmed by 5 bases and J by 8 bases, 6 bases remained unmatched. CDR3 sequence reads: CASGTGTGVDEQFF. The DNA of the CDR3 is TGTGCTAGTGGTACCGGGACAGGGGTCGATGAGCAGTTCTTC.

A few counts support this clone. V is TRBV6-4 and J is TRBJ2-3; 10 bases are a match to TRBD2. Germline V gives CDR1 MRHNA, CDR2 SNTAGT. The CDR3 is made up of 16 amino acids. V lost 2 bases, J lost 4 bases, and 6 bases stayed unmatched. The CDR3 sequence: CASSDHSGGASDTQYF. The CDR3 bases are TGTGCCAGCAGTGACCACAGCGGGGGGGCATCAGATACGCAGTATTTT.

The chain has TRBV6-1 and TRBJ1-3; weak D call: TRBD1 (6 bases). This CDR3 contains 16 residues. V lost 4 bases to trimming and J lost 0 bases, with 13 bases between them. Germline assignment: CDR1 MNHNS and CDR2 SASEGT. The CDR3 sequence: CASSAGTSLSGNTIYF. CDR3 in DNA: TGTGCCAGCAGTGCCGGGACATCGCTCTCTGGAAACACCATATATTTT.

This CDR3 reads CASSQVIDRASNTGELFF. In DNA, the CDR3 is TGCGCCAGCAGCCAAGTCATCGACAGGGCCTCGAACACCGGGGAGCTGTTTTTT. V is TRBV4-3 and J is TRBJ2-2; TRBD1 matches 7 bases. This CDR3 contains 18 residues. Germline trimming cut 1 base from V and 0 bases from J; bases unmatched to any gene: 8. Germline CDR1 reads LGHNA; CDR2 reads YSLEER.

This clone has just a few counts. This chain connects TRBV6-5 to TRBJ1-1; no clear D gene. The CDR3 spans 11 residues. Germline V CDR1 and CDR2: MNHEY, SVGAGI. Trimming cost V 7 bases and J 8 bases, with 11 bases left between them. As DNA, the CDR3 is TGTGCCAGCACCCAATTCCTAGAAGCTTTCTTT. Protein sequence: CASTQFLEAFF.

CDR3 DNA: TGTGCCAGCAGTTTAAACGGCGGGAGCCGGGACGAGCAGTACTTC. This codes for CASSLNGGSRDEQYF. The gene calls are TRBV27 and TRBJ2-5; 7 nucleotides line up with TRBD2. The J call is doubtful: the DNA matches TRBJ2-7 better. The CDR3 length is 15 residues. Germline values: CDR1 MNHEY, CDR2 SMNVEV (reference sequence).

The chain combines TRBV6-5 with TRBJ1-2; D perhaps matches TRBD1 (6 bases). Germline-derived CDR1 and CDR2 are MNHEY and SVGAGI. V lost 5 bases, J lost 0 bases, and 13 bases lay in between. This CDR3 region has 15 residues. The CDR3 sequence: CASSGQGITNYGYTF. Written as DNA, the CDR3 is TGTGCCAGCAGTGGCCAGGGGATCACTAACTATGGCTACACCTTC.

With regard to this clone: This sample also contains other DNA sequences that code for the same CDR3. The rearrangement joins TRBV4-3 to TRBJ2-7; tentatively, D is TRBD1 (6 bases). Trimming pared 0 bases from V and 3 bases from J, leaving 6 bases between. There are 13 residues in the CDR3. Germline-derived CDR1 and CDR2 are LGHNA and YSLEER. The CDR3 spells CASSQDRGYEQYF. The DNA of the CDR3 is TGCGCCAGCAGCCAAGACAGGGGCTACGAGCAGTACTTC.

V is TRBV4-3 and J is TRBJ2-1, with 9 bases identical to TRBD2. V shed 2 bases, J shed 5 bases, and the junction held 7 bases outside the gene matches. CDR1 and CDR2 (germline): LGHNA, YSLEER. The CDR3 sequence is 16 residues long. This CDR3 reads CASSQRGLAGDNEQFF. Written as DNA, the CDR3 is TGCGCCAGCAGCCAACGGGGGTTAGCGGGGGACAATGAGCAGTTCTTC.

The rearrangement uses TRBV4-3 and TRBJ2-1; a weak D match, TRBD1 (5 bases). This CDR3 contains 15 residues. Germline CDR1 and CDR2: LGHNA and YSLEER. Trimming took 4 bases from V and 3 from J, leaving 13 bases between them. CDR3 DNA: TGCGCCAGCAGCCCGTCAGAAGGGGTCTACAATGAGCAGTTCTTC. Amino acid sequence: CASSPSEGVYNEQFF.

V and J are TRBV19 and TRBJ2-1; D is unclear. Germline V gene sequence: CDR1 LNHDA, CDR2 SQIVND (reference sequence). CDR3 length: 14 amino acids. V shed 3 bases and J shed 0 bases, with 6 bases lying between them. CDR3 region: CASSITVSYNEQFF. CDR3 in DNA: TGTGCCAGTAGTATCACGGTCTCCTACAATGAGCAGTTCTTC.

Only a few counts were recorded for this clone. The V gene is TRBV2, the J gene TRBJ2-7, with 7 bases aligning to TRBD2. The germline CDR1 and CDR2 sequences are SNHLY and FYNNEI. The CDR3 consists of 16 residues. Trimming at V came to 6 bases and at J to 0 bases, leaving 11 bases not matched to a gene. CDR3: CASRHTSGTNSYEQYF. DNA for the CDR3: TGTGCCAGCAGACACACTTCCGGGACTAACTCCTACGAGCAGTACTTC.

This chain uses TRBV5-6 with TRBJ2-3, with TRBD2 identical over 8 bases. V lost 9 bases, J lost 5 bases, and 8 bases stayed unmatched. CDR3 length: 13 residues. The V gene's germline CDR1 is SGHDT and CDR2 YYEEEE. CDR3 nucleotides: TGTGCCACCGAGGGAGCGGGGGAAGATACGCAGTATTTT. This encodes CATEGAGEDTQYF.

CDR3 nucleotide sequence: TGCGCCAGCAGCCAAGATGCAGGCGAATCGTATGGCTACACCTTC. It yields the protein CASSQDAGESYGYTF. V and J are TRBV4-3 and TRBJ1-2, with D unresolved. The V gene's germline CDR1 is LGHNA and CDR2 YSLEER. V shed 0 bases and J shed 5 bases, with 13 bases lying between them. The CDR3 is made up of 15 amino acids.

V and J are TRBV2 and TRBJ1-2; a weak D match, TRBD1 (6 bases). The CDR3 is 12 amino acids. Trimming pared 8 bases from V and 3 bases from J, leaving 10 bases between. Germline-derived CDR1 and CDR2 are SNHLY and FYNNEI. The CDR3 protein is CASGGADYGYTF. In nucleotides, the CDR3 is TGTGCCAGCGGGGGCGCCGACTATGGCTACACCTTC.

The chain carries TRBV7-2 and TRBJ1-1; the D is unclear. V was trimmed by 6 bases and J by 11 bases, leaving 13 bases between them. The CDR3 has 11 amino acids. Germline assignment: CDR1 SGHTA and CDR2 FQGNSA. The CDR3 reads CASRGMGGAFF. CDR3 DNA: TGTGCCAGCAGGGGTATGGGAGGGGCTTTCTTT.

The chain recombines TRBV12-5 with TRBJ1-3; D call uncertain. CDR1 is LGHNT and CDR2 is FRNRAP in the germline V gene. V lost 9 bases, J lost 1 base, and 7 bases lay in between. This CDR3 comprises 12 residues. DNA for the CDR3: TGTGCTAGCGTCCCTTCTGGAAACACCATATATTTT. It yields the protein CASVPSGNTIYF. Using reference TRBV12-5 and TRBJ1-3 for the parts outside the CDR3, the full variable domain is DARVTQTPRHKVTEMGQEVTMRCQPILGHNTVFWYRQTMMQGLELLAYFRNRAPLDDSGMPKDRFSAEMPDATLATLKIQPSEPRDSAVYFCASVPSGNTIYFGEGSWLTVV.